Detailed here is one TCR beta chain. This clone's antigen is unknown. No base-level quality is on record; no much larger clone is a single base apart. This sample is part of a study of T-cell reconstitution after alpha-beta-depleted transplantation in children (dated by TCRdb to about 2016). Some background on the complete study: Using TCR repertoire profiling, the study quantitatively followed how T-cell immune reconstitution unfolded in children after TCRalphabeta/CD19-depleted allogeneic hematopoietic cell transplantation. Broad study findings and their caveats: About two months after transplant, the apparently early recovery of alphabetaT-cell counts reportedly depended on just several hundred clones that had expanded rapidly and came from non-depleted graft cells. The high TCRbeta diversity at day 60 in some patients was ascribed to recipient T cells and intrathymic progenitors that had survived conditioning. The frequencies of hyperexpanded clones fell over the following months, and after one year, T-cell counts and TCRbeta diversity were mostly attributed to newly produced T cells.

As encoded in the germline V gene, CDR1 is LGHNA while CDR2 is YNFKEQ. The CDR3 holds 20 amino acids from the cysteine to the phenylalanine. Here the CDR3 DNA is all that survives: 60 bases in frame from base 1. From V the trimming removes 0 bases and from J it removes 2 bases, while the gene matches leave 15 bases of the junction unaccounted for. The sample's treatment or condition label is to be understood as: allogeneic hematopoietic cell transplantation with graft depleted of TCRalphabeta T cells and CD19 B cells. TCRalphabeta/CD19-depleted allogeneic hematopoietic cell grafts were given to the transplant recipients, all of whom were children. The library was prepared using PCR. These reads were obtained on an Illumina HiSeq 2500. TCR library preparation used molecular barcoding, with unique molecular identifiers applied to normalize quantification of the TCRbeta repertoire. TCRdb trimmed the raw reads at Q25, called clones with MiXCR and kept productive beta chains. Entries that share a CDR3 protein sequence are merged under the most common genes and DNA. This sample holds about 310,000 distinct CDR3 sequences; 23% were observed only once. The top ten clonotypes cover 11% of the sample.

The rearrangement combines TRBV4-2 with TRBJ2-3, and TRBD2 aligns with 9 junction nucleotides. This clonotype was obtained from a male patient aged 5 to 17 who had a stem cell transplant for acute lymphoblastic leukemia, so the T cells may come from the graft donor. The sequencing used PBMCs, mostly from graft donor cells, collected 180 days after TCRalphabeta/CD19-depleted stem cell transplant. The CDR3 sequence is CASSQDPNSQLAGYTDTQYF. Here is the DNA: TGTGCCAGCAGCCAAGATCCAAACTCTCAACTAGCGGGCTACACAGATACGCAGTATTTT.